This T cell receptor beta chain emerged from a study of PD-1 blockade in classical Hodgkin lymphoma. Study overall: Intravenous delivery of nivolumab at 3 mg/kg to patients occurred every 2 weeks. Findings and limits, study-wide: Baseline diversity resembling that of newly diagnosed patients was seen in complete responders.

Germline CDR1 and CDR2: SGHTA and FQGTGA. CDR3 length: 12 residues. Trimming cost V 5 bases and J 6 bases, with 11 bases left between them. In every patient, relapse followed autologous stem cell transplantation, while exposure to brentuximab vedotin differed. Some clones are missing from TCRdb's copy, which holds only in-frame ones; the method was immunoSEQ multiplex PCR. In the table there are roughly 100,000 clones, around 89% of which are singletons. About this clone itself: The antigen remains undetermined.

The source is a human donor with classical Hodgkin lymphoma. Material: peripheral blood mononuclear cells (PBMCs), obtained before the second cycle of nivolumab. The chain joins TRBV7-3 to TRBJ2-7; D is undetermined. The CDR3 sequence: CASSTRFVEQYF. CDR3 in DNA: TGTGCCAGCAGCACCCGTTTTGTCGAGCAGTACTTC.